This TCR beta chain is drawn from a study of cytomegalovirus exposure and HLA in healthy donors. Amplification used 60 Vbeta primers and 13 Jbeta primers. Only in-frame clones appear in the TCRdb table, and some are missing; sequencing was by immunoSEQ multiplex PCR. This table has 89,000 or so clones, just under 75% appearing once. Findings of the study overall: In an earlier analysis, productive rearrangement rates for most beta V segments clustered near 87% or 30%.

CDR3 length: 14 amino acids. Looked up from germline, CDR1 is SEHNR and CDR2 is FQNEAQ (reference sequence). Regarding this clone: Its antigen is as yet unknown. An end of the junction differs from the germline gene, which may be a read error.

Sequencing was done on a sample of PBMCs. The TCR originated in a man in his 60s in good health and CMV-seronegative. This chain uses TRBV7-9 with TRBJ1-1; TRBD1 matches at 9 bases. CDR3 sequence: CSSSPQGAVTEAFF. CDR3 DNA: TGTTCCAGCAGCCCACAGGGGGCGGTCACTGAAGCTTTCTTT.